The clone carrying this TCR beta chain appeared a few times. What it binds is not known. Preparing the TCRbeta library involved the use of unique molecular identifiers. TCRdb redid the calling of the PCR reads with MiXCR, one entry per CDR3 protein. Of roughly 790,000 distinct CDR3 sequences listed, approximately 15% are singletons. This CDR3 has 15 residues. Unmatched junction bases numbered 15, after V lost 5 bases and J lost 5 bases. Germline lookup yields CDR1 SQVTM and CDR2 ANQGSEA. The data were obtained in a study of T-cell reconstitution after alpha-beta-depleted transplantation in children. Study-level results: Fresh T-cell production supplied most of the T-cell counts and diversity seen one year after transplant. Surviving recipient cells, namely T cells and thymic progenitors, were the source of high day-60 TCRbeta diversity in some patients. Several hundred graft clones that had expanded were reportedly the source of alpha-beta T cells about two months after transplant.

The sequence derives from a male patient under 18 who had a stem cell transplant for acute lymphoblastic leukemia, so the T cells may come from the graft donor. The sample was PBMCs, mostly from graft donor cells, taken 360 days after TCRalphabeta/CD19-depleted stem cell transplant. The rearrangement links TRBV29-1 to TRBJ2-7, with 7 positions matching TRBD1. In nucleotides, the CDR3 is TGCAGCGTTCGACAGGGATCCCTCCGTGGGGACGAGCAGTACTTC. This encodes CSVRQGSLRGDEQYF.